What follows is one T cell receptor beta chain and its context. Antigen: not known. Clones were sequenced by immunoSEQ multiplex PCR, and TCRdb holds only the in-frame ones, with some missing. The sample includes 70,000 to 100,000 clones, 90% to 95% of them seen just once. This sample was taken from a study of T cell responses to AZD1222 COVID-19 vaccine. Study-wide results and caveats: An increase in Spike-specific TCR breadth and depth was observed after two AZD1222 doses. Regions 160-218 and 743-854 dominated among vaccine-associated CD4 TCRs spanning spike. Sampling captured repertoires only after the peak T cell response.

The ends were cut back, 0 bases at V and 7 bases at J, with 8 bases in the middle. The CDR3 covers 14 residues. CDR1 SGHRS and CDR2 YFSETQ come from the germline V gene. Here the sequenced sample was peripheral blood, taken 28 days after the second AZD1222 dose. The chain links TRBV5-1 to TRBJ1-6, with D maybe TRBD1 (5 bases). This receptor was identified in an adult who received the AZD1222 COVID-19 vaccine. The CDR3: CASSLDRPNSPLHF. The CDR3 region has the DNA TGCGCCAGCAGCTTGGACAGGCCGAATTCACCCCTCCACTTT.